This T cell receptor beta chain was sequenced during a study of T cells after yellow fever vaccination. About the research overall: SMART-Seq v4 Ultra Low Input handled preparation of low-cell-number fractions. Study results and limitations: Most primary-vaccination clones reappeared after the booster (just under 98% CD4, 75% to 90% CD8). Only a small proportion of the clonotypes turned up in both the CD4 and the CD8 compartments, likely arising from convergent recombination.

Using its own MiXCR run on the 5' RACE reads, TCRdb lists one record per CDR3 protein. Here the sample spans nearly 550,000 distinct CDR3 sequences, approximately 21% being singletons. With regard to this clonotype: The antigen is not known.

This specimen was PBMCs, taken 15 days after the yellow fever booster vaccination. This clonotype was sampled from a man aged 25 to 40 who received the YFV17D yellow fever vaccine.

CDR3 sequence (DNA): TGTGCCAGCAGCTGGATGGGGGAGCTGTTTTTT. It specifies CASSWMGELFF. The chain carries TRBV5-6 and TRBJ2-2, with D hard to call. V lost 3 bases to trimming and J lost 8 bases, with 5 bases between them. This CDR3 is 11 amino acids long. Germline V gene data show CDR1 as SGHDT and CDR2 as YYEEEE.